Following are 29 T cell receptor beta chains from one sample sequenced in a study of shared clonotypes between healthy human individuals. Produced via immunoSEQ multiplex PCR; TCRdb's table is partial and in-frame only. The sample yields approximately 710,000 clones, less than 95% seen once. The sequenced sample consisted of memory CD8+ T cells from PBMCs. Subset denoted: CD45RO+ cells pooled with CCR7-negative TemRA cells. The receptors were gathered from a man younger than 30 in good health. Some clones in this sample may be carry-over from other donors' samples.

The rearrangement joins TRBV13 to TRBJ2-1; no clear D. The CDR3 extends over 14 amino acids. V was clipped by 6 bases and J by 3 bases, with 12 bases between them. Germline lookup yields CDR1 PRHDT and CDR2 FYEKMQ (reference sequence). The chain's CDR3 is CASRGMARYNEQFF. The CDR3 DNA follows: TGTGCCAGCAGAGGAATGGCACGCTACAATGAGCAGTTCTTC.

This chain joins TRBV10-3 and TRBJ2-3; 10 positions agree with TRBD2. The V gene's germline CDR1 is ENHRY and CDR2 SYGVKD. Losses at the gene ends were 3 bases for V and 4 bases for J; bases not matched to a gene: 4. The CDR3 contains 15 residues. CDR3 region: CAISEGTSVADTQYF. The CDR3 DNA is TGTGCCATCAGTGAAGGGACTAGCGTGGCAGATACGCAGTATTTT.

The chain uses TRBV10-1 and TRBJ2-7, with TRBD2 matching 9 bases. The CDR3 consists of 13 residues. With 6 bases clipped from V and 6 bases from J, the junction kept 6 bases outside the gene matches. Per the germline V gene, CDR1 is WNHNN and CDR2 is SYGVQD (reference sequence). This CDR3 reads CASSLGLAGEQYF. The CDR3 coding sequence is TGCGCCAGCAGCTTGGGACTAGCTGGCGAGCAGTACTTC.

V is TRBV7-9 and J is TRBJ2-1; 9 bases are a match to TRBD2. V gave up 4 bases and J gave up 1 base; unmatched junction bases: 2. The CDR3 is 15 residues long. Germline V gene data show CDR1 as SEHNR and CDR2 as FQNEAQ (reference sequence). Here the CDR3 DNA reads TGTGCCAGCAGCTCGGGACTAGCTTCCTACAATGAGCAGTTCTTC. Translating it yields CASSSGLASYNEQFF. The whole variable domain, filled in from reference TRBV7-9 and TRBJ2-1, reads DTGVSQNPRHKITKRGQNVTFRCDPISEHNRLYWYRQTLGQGPEFLTYFQNEAQLEKSRLLSDRFSAERPKGSFSTLEIQRTEQGDSAMYLCASSSGLASYNEQFFGPGTRLTVL.

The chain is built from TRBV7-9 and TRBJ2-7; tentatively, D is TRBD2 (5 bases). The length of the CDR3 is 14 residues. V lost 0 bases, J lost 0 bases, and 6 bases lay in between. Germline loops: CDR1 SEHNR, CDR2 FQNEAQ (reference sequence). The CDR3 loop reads CASSLAEASYEQYF. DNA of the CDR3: TGTGCCAGCAGCTTAGCGGAGGCCTCCTACGAGCAGTACTTC.

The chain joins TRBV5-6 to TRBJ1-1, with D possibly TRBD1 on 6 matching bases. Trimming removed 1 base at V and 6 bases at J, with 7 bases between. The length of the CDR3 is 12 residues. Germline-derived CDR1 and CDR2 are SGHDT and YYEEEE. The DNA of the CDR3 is TGTGCCAGCAGCTTGCAGGGGCCTGAAGCTTTCTTT. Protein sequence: CASSLQGPEAFF.

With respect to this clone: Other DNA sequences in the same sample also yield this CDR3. CDR3 residues: CASSLGVTEAFF. Here the CDR3 DNA reads TGTGCCAGCAGCTTGGGAGTTACTGAAGCTTTCTTT. The J gene is TRBJ1-1, the V gene TRBV5-4; D is unresolved. Germline-derived CDR1 and CDR2 are SGHNT and YYREEE (reference sequence). This CDR3 is 12 amino acids long. The V end lost 0 bases, the J end lost 5 bases, and 5 bases lay between the germline ends.

The CDR3 DNA sequence: TGTGCCAGCAGCCAATCGATTGGGGGGAACACTGAAGCTTTCTTT. This sequence encodes CASSQSIGGNTEAFF. V usage is TRBV16 and J usage is TRBJ1-1; a possible D gene is TRBD1 (5 bases). Germline V CDR1 and CDR2: KGHSY, FQNENV. The CDR3 sequence is 15 residues long. V was cut by 0 bases and J by 1 base, with 9 bases left in between.

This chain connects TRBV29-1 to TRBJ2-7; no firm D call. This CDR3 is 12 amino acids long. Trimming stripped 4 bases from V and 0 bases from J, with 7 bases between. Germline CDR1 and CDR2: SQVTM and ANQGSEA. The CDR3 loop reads CSVVGLSYEQYF. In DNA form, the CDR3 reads TGCAGCGTTGTAGGGCTCTCCTACGAGCAGTACTTC.

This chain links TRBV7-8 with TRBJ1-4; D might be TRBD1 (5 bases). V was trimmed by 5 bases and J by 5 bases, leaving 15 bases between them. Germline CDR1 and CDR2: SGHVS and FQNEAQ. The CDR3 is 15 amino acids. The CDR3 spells CASSPGTEMNEKLFF. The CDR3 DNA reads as TGTGCCAGCAGCCCGGGGACGGAGATGAATGAAAAACTGTTTTTT.

The CDR3 sequence: CASSTHVGNTIYF. DNA for the CDR3: TGTGCCAGCAGCACTCACGTAGGAAACACCATATATTTT. This chain joins TRBV11-2 and TRBJ1-3; D gene ambiguous. The CDR3 extends over 13 amino acids. V was pared by 5 bases and J by 4 bases, with 9 bases between. The V gene's germline CDR1 is SGHAT and CDR2 FQNNGV.

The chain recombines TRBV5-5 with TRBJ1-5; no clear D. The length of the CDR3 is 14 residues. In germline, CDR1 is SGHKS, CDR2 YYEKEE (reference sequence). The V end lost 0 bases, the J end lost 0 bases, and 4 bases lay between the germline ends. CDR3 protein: CASSLAHSNQPQHF. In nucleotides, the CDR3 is TGTGCCAGCAGCTTGGCGCATAGCAATCAGCCCCAGCATTTT.

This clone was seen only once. The CDR3 protein is CASSPDGTQYF. The CDR3 DNA is TGTGCCAGCAGCCCCGATGGGACCCAGTACTTC. This chain connects TRBV7-9 to TRBJ2-5; D not resolved. V shed 5 bases and J shed 7 bases, with 8 bases lying between them. The CDR3 is 11 residues long. Looked up from germline, CDR1 is SEHNR and CDR2 is FQNEAQ (reference sequence).

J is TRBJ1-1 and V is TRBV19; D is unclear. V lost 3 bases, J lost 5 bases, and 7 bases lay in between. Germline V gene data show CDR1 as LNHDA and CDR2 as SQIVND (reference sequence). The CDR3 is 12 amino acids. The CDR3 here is CASSMRVTEAFF. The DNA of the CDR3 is TGTGCCAGTAGTATGAGGGTAACTGAAGCTTTCTTT.

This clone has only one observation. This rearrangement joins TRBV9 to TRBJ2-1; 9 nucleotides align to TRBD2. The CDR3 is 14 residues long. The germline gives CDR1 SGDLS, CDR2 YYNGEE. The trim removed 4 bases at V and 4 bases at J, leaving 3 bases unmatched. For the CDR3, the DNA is TGTGCCAGCAGCCCAGGACTAGCGTACAATGAGCAGTTCTTC. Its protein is CASSPGLAYNEQFF. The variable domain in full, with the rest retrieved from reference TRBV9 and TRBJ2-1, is DSGVTQTPKHLITATGQRVTLRCSPRSGDLSVYWYQQSLDQGLQFLIQYYNGEERAKGNILERFSAQQFPDLHSELNLSSLELGDSALYFCASSPGLAYNEQFFGPGTRLTVL.

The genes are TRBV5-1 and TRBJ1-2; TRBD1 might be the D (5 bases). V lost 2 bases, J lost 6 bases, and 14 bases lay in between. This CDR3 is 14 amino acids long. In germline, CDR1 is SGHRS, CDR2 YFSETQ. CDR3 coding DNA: TGCGCCAGCAGCTTTGAAGGGGCGGGGAATGGCTACACCTTC. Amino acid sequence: CASSFEGAGNGYTF. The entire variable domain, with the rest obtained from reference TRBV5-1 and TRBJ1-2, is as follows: KAGVTQTPRYLIKTRGQQVTLSCSPISGHRSVSWYQQTPGQGLQFLFEYFSETQRNKGNFPGRFSGRQFSNSRSEMNVSTLELGDSALYLCASSFEGAGNGYTFGSGTRLTVV.

CDR3 DNA sequence: TGTGCCAGCAGGCCTACAGGGAACACCGGGGAGCTGTTTTTT. Translating it yields CASRPTGNTGELFF. The chain recombines TRBV28 with TRBJ2-2; TRBD1 might be the D (5 bases). Germline values: CDR1 MDHEN, CDR2 SYDVKM. The CDR3 length is 14 residues. Trimming removed 6 bases at V and 1 base at J, with 9 bases between.

The CDR3 spells CATSRDRGGSYEQYF. For the CDR3, the DNA is TGTGCCACCAGCAGAGATCGGGGGGGTTCCTACGAGCAGTACTTC. J is TRBJ2-7 and V is TRBV15; 8 positions match TRBD2. The trim removed 0 bases at V and 1 base at J, leaving 2 bases unmatched. Germline CDR1 LNHNV, CDR2 YYDKDF (reference sequence). This CDR3 is built from 15 residues.

Written as DNA, the CDR3 is TGTGCCAGCTATCAGAGCTCTGGAAACACCATATATTTT. Residues: CASYQSSGNTIYF. This chain joins TRBV6-1 and TRBJ1-3; D unresolved. Trimming stripped 8 bases from V and 0 bases from J, with 8 bases between. CDR1 and CDR2 from the germline V gene are MNHNS and SASEGT. The CDR3 is 13 amino acids.

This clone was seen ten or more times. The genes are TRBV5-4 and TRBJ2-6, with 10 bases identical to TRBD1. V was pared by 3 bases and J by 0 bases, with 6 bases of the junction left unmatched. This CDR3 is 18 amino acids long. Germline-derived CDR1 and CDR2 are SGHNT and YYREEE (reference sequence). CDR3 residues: CASSSGTGADSGANVLTF. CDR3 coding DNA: TGTGCCAGCAGCTCGGGGACAGGGGCGGACTCTGGGGCCAACGTCCTGACTTTC.

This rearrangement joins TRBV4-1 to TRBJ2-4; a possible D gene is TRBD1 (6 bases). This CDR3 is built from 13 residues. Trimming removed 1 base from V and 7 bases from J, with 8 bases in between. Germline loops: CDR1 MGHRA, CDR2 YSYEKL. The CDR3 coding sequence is TGCGCCAGCAGCCAAGGGCAGGGGAACATTCAGTACTTC. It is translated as CASSQGQGNIQYF.

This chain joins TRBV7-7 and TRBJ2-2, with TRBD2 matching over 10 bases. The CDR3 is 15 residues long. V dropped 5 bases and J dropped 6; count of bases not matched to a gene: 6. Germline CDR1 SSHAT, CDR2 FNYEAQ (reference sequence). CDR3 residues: CASSPSGSKPGELFF. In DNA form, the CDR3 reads TGTGCCAGCAGCCCTAGCGGGAGTAAACCCGGGGAGCTGTTTTTT.

CDR3 DNA: TGTGCCAGCAGCCAATGGACTAGCGGGAGTACCTACAATGAGCAGTTCTTC. Residues: CASSQWTSGSTYNEQFF. The gene calls are TRBV7-9 and TRBJ2-1; TRBD2 aligns across 13 bases. This CDR3 region has 17 residues. The germline V gene encodes CDR1 SEHNR and CDR2 FQNEAQ (reference sequence). V shed 5 bases and J 2 bases; nucleotides not matched to a gene: 6.

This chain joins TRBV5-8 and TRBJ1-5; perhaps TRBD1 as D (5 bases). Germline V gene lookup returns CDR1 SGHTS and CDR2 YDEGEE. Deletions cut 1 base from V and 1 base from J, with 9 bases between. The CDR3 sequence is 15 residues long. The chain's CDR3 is CASSLFPGSNQPQHF. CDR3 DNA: TGTGCCAGCAGCTTGTTCCCAGGGAGCAATCAGCCCCAGCATTTT.

The DNA of the CDR3 is TGCGCCAGCAGCCAAGAGGACGAAAGGAGACAGCCCCAGCATTTT. This encodes CASSQEDERRQPQHF. The V and J genes are TRBV4-1 and TRBJ1-5, with D uncertain. The CDR3 covers 15 residues. Trimming took 0 bases from V and 7 from J, leaving 13 bases between them. CDR1 and CDR2 from the germline V gene are MGHRA and YSYEKL.

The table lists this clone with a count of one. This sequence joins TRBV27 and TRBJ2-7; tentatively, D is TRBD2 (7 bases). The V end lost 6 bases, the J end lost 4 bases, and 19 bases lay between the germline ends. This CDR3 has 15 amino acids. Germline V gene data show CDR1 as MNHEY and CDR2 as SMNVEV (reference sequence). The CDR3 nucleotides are TGTGCCAGCAGCCAATTGGGGGGGGCTGGTTACGAGCAGTACTTC. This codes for CASSQLGGAGYEQYF.

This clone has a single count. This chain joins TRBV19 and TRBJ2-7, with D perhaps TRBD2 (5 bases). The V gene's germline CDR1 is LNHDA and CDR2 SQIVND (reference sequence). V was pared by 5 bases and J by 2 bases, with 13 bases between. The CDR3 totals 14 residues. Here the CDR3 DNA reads TGTGCCAGTAGTCCGCGGACGGGAACCTACGAGCAGTACTTC. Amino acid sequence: CASSPRTGTYEQYF.

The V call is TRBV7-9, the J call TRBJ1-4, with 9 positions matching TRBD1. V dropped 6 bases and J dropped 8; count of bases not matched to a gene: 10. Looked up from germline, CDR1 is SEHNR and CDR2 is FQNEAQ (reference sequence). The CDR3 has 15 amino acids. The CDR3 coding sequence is TGTGCCAGCAGTTACAGGGGGCGGGGATTAGAAAAACTGTTTTTT. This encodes CASSYRGRGLEKLFF.

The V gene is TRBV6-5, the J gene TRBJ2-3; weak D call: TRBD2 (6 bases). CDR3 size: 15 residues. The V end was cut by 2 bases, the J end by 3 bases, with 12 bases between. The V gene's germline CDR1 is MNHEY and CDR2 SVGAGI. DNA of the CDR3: TGTGCCAGCAGTTACACCGGGAGTGTTACAGATACGCAGTATTTT. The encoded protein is CASSYTGSVTDTQYF.